One and the same sample provided the 12 T cell receptor beta chains below, sequenced in a study of graft-versus-host responses after intestinal transplantation. Data came from immunoSEQ multiplex PCR; TCRdb stores just in-frame clones and leaves some out. The repertoire includes fewer than 90,000 clones, over 90% of them detected once, and over 0.15% sits in the top ten. What these receptors recognize is not known. The material was unstimulated CD4+ T cells sorted from spleen or lymph node cells, obtained before transplant. These TCRs come from a human donor who was the organ donor for an intestinal transplant.

This clone was detected a few times. This chain connects TRBV5-6 to TRBJ2-5; 7 positions match TRBD2. The germline gives CDR1 SGHDT, CDR2 YYEEEE. Trimming removed 1 base from V and 3 bases from J; junction bases left unmatched: 3. The CDR3 runs to 14 residues. In DNA form, the CDR3 reads TGTGCCAGCAGCTTGAGGCTAGCGGAAGAGACCCAGTACTTC. This encodes CASSLRLAEETQYF. Looking up the rest from reference TRBV5-6 and TRBJ2-5 gives the full variable domain: DAGVTQSPTHLIKTRGQQVTLRCSPKSGHDTVSWYQQALGQGPQFIFQYYEEEERQRGNFPDRFSGHQFPNYSSELNVNALLLGDSALYLCASSLRLAEETQYFGPGTRLLVL.

The chain uses TRBV28 and TRBJ2-1; tentatively, D is TRBD1 (5 bases). Germline assignment: CDR1 MDHEN and CDR2 SYDVKM. The CDR3 extends over 15 amino acids. Trimming removed 6 bases at V and 3 bases at J, with 15 bases between. The CDR3 DNA is TGTGCCAGCAGCTACAGGCGTTACGTCTACAATGAGCAGTTCTTC. Translation gives CASSYRRYVYNEQFF.

This chain uses TRBV7-2 with TRBJ1-4; D is perhaps TRBD1 (6 bases). Germline CDR1 SGHTA, CDR2 FQGNSA. V lost 5 bases and J lost 7, with 14 bases in between. CDR3 length equals 14 residues. The CDR3 region is CASSQQGLGEKLFF. As DNA, the CDR3 is TGTGCCAGCAGCCAACAGGGACTCGGTGAAAAACTGTTTTTT.

The chain joins TRBV19 to TRBJ2-1; TRBD2 agrees at 12 bases. The germline gives CDR1 LNHDA, CDR2 SQIVND (reference sequence). The CDR3 has 16 residues. Trimming took 5 bases from V and 3 from J; bases not matched to a gene: 5. The DNA of the CDR3 is TGTGCCAGTAGTCTCGGACTAGCGGGACTCTACAATGAGCAGTTCTTC. Protein: CASSLGLAGLYNEQFF.

This chain uses TRBV19 with TRBJ1-5; possible D gene TRBD1, 5 bases. The CDR3 totals 14 residues. Per the germline V gene, CDR1 is LNHDA and CDR2 is SQIVND (reference sequence). With 2 bases removed from V and 2 bases from J, the gap between germline ends came to 7 bases. The CDR3 coding sequence is TGTGCCAGTAGTATACAGGGTGGCAATCAGCCCCAGCATTTT. Its protein product is CASSIQGGNQPQHF.

The chain combines TRBV10-1 with TRBJ2-3; 10 nucleotides match TRBD1. This CDR3 has 14 amino acids. The V gene end was trimmed by 6 bases and the J gene end by 6 bases; junction bases not matched to a gene: 6. The germline CDR1 and CDR2 sequences are WNHNN and SYGVQD (reference sequence). In DNA form, the CDR3 reads TGCGCCAGCAGCGGGGACAGGGGAACGGATACGCAGTATTTT. It specifies CASSGDRGTDTQYF.

In its sample, this clone was seen a few times. This chain links TRBV28 with TRBJ1-5; 7 positions match TRBD1. The CDR3 consists of 14 residues. Germline assignment: CDR1 MDHEN and CDR2 SYDVKM. V lost 6 bases to trimming and J lost 2 bases; unmatched junction nucleotides: 4. CDR3 protein: CASRTGFGNQPQHF. For the CDR3, the DNA is TGTGCCAGCAGGACAGGGTTCGGCAATCAGCCCCAGCATTTT.

This clone was counted once. The V call is TRBV4-1, the J call TRBJ1-2; D not certain. The germline V gene encodes CDR1 MGHRA and CDR2 YSYEKL. Trimming removed 0 bases at V and 4 bases at J, with 6 bases between. This CDR3 comprises 13 residues. CDR3 DNA: TGCGCCAGCAGCCAAGAAGGACCCTATGGCTACACCTTC. Translated, it gives CASSQEGPYGYTF.

The rearrangement links TRBV18 to TRBJ2-5; 9 bases fit TRBD2. Losses at the gene ends were 0 bases for V and 3 bases for J; bases not matched to a gene: 11. This CDR3 has 18 residues. Germline lookup yields CDR1 KGHSH and CDR2 LQKENI. The CDR3 coding sequence is TGTGCCAGCTCACCACCGGGGCGTGTGCCTAGCGGGGAAGAGACCCAGTACTTC. Translating it yields CASSPPGRVPSGEETQYF. Full variable domain (rest looked up from reference TRBV18 and TRBJ2-5): NAGVMQNPRHLVRRRGQEARLRCSPMKGHSHVYWYRQLPEEGLKFMVYLQKENIIDESGMPKERFSAEFPKEGPSILRIQQVVRGDSAAYFCASSPPGRVPSGEETQYFGPGTRLLVL.

The chain combines TRBV6-5 with TRBJ1-2; 12 bases align to TRBD1. Germline values: CDR1 MNHEY, CDR2 SVGAGI. V shed 0 bases and J 6 bases; nucleotides not matched to a gene: 5. This CDR3 contains 16 residues. Here the CDR3 reads CASSYSGTGGVNGYTF. The CDR3 region has the DNA TGTGCCAGCAGTTACTCCGGGACAGGGGGCGTGAATGGCTACACCTTC.

The chain links TRBV18 to TRBJ2-6; tentatively, D is TRBD1 (5 bases). The CDR3 extends over 18 amino acids. V was clipped by 3 bases and J by 0 bases, with 15 bases between them. Per germline, CDR1 KGHSH and CDR2 LQKENI. The CDR3 DNA follows: TGTGCCAGCTCACCGATCGCAGGGTCAAGCTCTGGGGCCAACGTCCTGACTTTC. Translating it yields CASSPIAGSSSGANVLTF.

The chain uses TRBV28 and TRBJ1-4; unclear D gene. V gave up 2 bases and J gave up 9 bases, with 13 bases separating them. The CDR3 contains 14 residues. Germline CDR1 and CDR2: MDHEN and SYDVKM. The CDR3 protein is CASSLVVTEKKLFF. DNA of the CDR3: TGTGCCAGCAGTTTAGTCGTTACAGAGAAAAAACTGTTTTTT. The variable domain in full, with the rest retrieved from reference TRBV28 and TRBJ1-4, is DVKVTQSSRYLVKRTGEKVFLECVQDMDHENMFWYRQDPGLGLRLIYFSYDVKMKEKGDIPEGYSVSREKKERFSLILESASTNQTSMYLCASSLVVTEKKLFFGSGTQLSVL.